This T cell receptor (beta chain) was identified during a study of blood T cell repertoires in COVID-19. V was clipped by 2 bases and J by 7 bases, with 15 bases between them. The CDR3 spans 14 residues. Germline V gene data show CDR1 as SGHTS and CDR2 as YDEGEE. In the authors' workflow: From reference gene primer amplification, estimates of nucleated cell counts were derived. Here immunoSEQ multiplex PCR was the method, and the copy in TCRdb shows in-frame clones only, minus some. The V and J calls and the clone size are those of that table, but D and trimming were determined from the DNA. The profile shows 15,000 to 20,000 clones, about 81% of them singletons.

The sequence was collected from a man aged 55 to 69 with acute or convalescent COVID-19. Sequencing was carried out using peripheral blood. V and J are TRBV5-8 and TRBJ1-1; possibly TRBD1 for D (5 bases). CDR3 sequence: CASSFLSTGGEAFF. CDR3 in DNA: TGTGCCAGCAGCTTTCTCTCTACGGGGGGTGAAGCTTTCTTT. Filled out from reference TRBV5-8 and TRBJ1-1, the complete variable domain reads EAGVTQSPTHLIKTRGQQATLRCSPISGHTSVYWYQQALGLGLQFLLWYDEGEERNRGNFPPRFSGRQFPNYSSELNVNALELEDSALYLCASSFLSTGGEAFFGQGTRLTVV.